This T cell receptor beta chain was sequenced for a study of blood T cells in healthy people across ages. Findings and caveats of the study: Measured against age, TCR beta diversity per million T cells decreased in a roughly linear manner.

Together with a sample-barcoded 5' primer, a J-beta primer mix was included in a second PCR lasting 7 to 11 cycles. MiXCR, applied by TCRdb to the 5' RACE reads, yields one record per CDR3 protein. This sample has roughly 730,000 distinct CDR3 sequences; just over 55% occur once, and the top ten carry approximately 24%. This clonotype was seen a single time. The antigen is unknown. Trimming stripped 3 bases from V and 1 base from J, with 9 bases between. Germline V gives CDR1 MNHEY, CDR2 SMNVEV (reference sequence). The CDR3 length is 15 residues. Healthy individuals of Caucasian origin from Russia, aged about 6 to 95, served as donors.

The receptor was isolated from a man aged 35 to 55 in good health. Sequencing was performed on blood. The chain combines TRBV27 with TRBJ2-2; D perhaps matches TRBD1 (6 bases). The CDR3 nucleotides read TGTGCCAGCAGTTTTAAGGGGGTGAACACCGGGGAGCTGTTTTTT. It yields the protein CASSFKGVNTGELFF.